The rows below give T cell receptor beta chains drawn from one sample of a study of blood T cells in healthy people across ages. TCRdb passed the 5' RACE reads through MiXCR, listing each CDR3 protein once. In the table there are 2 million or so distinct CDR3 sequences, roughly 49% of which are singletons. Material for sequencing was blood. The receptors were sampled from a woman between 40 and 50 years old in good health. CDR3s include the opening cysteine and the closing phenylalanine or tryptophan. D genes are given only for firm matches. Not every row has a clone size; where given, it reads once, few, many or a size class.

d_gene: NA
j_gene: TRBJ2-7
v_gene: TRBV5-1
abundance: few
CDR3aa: CASSLDSTSGEQYF
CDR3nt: TGCGCCAGCAGCCTTGACTCTACATCCGGCGAGCAGTACTTC

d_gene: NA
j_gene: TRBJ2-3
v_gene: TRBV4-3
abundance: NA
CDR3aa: CASSPQGQGLDTQYF
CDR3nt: TGCGCCAGCAGCCCTCAGGGACAAGGCTTAGATACGCAGTATTTT

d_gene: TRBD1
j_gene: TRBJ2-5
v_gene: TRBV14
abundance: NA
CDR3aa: CASSRPGQGLRETQYF
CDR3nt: TGTGCCAGCAGCCGACCGGGACAGGGGTTGCGAGAGACCCAGTACTTC

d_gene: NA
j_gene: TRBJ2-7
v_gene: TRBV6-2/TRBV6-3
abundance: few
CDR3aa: CASSGGFEQYF
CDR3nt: TGTGCCAGCAGTGGGGGCTTCGAGCAGTACTTC

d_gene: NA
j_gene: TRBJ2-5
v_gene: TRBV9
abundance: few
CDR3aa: CASSTGTAGETQYF
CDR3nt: TGTGCCAGCAGCACTGGGACAGCGGGGGAGACCCAGTACTTC

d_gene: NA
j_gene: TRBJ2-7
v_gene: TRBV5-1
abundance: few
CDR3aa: CASSSGTSSTYEQYF
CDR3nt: TGCGCCAGCAGCTCCGGGACTTCCTCGACCTACGAGCAGTACTTC

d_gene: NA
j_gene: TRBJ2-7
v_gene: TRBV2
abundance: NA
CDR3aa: CASSEQGREQYF
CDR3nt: TGTGCCAGCAGTGAACAGGGTCGAGAGCAGTACTTC

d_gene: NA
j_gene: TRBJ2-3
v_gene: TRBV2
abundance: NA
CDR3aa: CASSSTSPSTDTQYF
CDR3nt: TGTGCCAGCAGTTCCACTAGTCCTAGCACAGATACGCAGTATTTT

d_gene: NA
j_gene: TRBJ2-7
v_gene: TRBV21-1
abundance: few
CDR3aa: CASSAGRGRRNEQYF
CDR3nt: TGTGCCAGCAGCGCCGGACGGGGAAGAAGGAATGAGCAGTACTTC

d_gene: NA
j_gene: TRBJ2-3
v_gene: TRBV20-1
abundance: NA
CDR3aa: CSARELRASTDTQYF
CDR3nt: TGCAGTGCTAGAGAACTTCGTGCTAGCACAGATACGCAGTATTTT

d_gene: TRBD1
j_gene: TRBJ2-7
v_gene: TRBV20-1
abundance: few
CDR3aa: CSASAFIPGQGFYEQYF
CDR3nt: TGCAGTGCTAGCGCCTTCATCCCGGGACAGGGTTTCTACGAGCAGTACTTC

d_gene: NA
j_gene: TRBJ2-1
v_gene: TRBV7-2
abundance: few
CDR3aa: CASSLGVTTLHEQFF
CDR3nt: TGTGCCAGCAGCTTAGGGGTAACAACCCTCCATGAGCAGTTCTTC

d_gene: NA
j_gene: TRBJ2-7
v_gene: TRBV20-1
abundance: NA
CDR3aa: CSASSSQSAYEQYF
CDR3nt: TGCAGTGCTAGTTCTAGTCAGTCTGCCTACGAGCAGTACTTC

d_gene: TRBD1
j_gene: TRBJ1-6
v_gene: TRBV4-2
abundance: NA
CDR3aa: CASSQDGTGGGSPLHF
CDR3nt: TGTGCCAGCAGCCAAGATGGGACAGGGGGAGGGTCACCCCTCCACTTT

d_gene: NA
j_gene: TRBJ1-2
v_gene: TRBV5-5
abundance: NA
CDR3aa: CASSLMDTYGYTF
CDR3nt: TGTGCCAGCAGCTTGATGGACACCTATGGCTACACCTTC

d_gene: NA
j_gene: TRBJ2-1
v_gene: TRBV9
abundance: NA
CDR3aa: CASSVSTGIADEQFF
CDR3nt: TGTGCCAGCAGCGTATCAACCGGGATCGCAGATGAGCAGTTCTTC

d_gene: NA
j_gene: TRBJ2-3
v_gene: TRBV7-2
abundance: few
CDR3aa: CASSLAPFPKDTQYF
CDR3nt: TGTGCCAGCAGCTTAGCTCCATTCCCCAAAGATACGCAGTATTTT

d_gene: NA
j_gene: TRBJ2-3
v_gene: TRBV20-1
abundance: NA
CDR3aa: CSARPQVDTQYF
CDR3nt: TGCAGTGCTAGACCTCAGGTAGATACGCAGTATTTT

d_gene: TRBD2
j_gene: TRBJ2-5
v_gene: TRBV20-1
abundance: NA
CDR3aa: CSARLADNRYQETQYF
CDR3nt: TGCAGTGCCCGACTAGCGGATAACCGGTACCAAGAGACCCAGTACTTC

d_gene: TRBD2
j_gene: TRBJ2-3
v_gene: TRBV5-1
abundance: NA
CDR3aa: CASSLRPGLAGGPSTDTQYF
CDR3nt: TGCGCCAGCAGCCTACGGCCGGGACTAGCGGGGGGACCTAGCACAGATACGCAGTATTTT

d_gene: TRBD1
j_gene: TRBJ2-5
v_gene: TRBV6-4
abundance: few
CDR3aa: CVSSDRVGGETQYF
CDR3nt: TGTGTCAGCAGTGACAGGGTTGGGGGTGAGACCCAGTACTTC

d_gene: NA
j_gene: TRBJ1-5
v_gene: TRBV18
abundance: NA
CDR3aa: CASSQGGDSNQPQHF
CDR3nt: TGTGCCAGCTCACAGGGGGGGGATAGCAATCAGCCCCAGCATTTT

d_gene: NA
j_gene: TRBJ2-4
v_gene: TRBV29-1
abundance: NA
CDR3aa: CSVVSPNIQYF
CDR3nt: TGCAGCGTTGTCTCTCCAAACATTCAGTACTTC

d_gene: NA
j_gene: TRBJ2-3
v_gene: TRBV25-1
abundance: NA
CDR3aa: CASSEYRQDRTDTQYF
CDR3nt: TGTGCCAGCAGTGAATATCGGCAGGACCGCACAGATACGCAGTATTTT

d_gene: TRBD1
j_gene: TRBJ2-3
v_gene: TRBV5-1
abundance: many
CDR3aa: CASSLTGPDTQYF
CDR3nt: TGTGCCAGCAGCTTGACAGGGCCAGATACGCAGTATTTT

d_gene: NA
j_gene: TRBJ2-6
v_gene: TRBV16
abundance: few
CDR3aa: CASSQTHSGANVLTF
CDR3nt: TGTGCCAGCAGCCAAACACACTCTGGGGCCAACGTCCTGACTTTC

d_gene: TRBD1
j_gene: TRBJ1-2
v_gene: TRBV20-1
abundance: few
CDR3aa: CSARTGGLSYTF
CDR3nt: TGCAGTGCTAGAACAGGGGGCTTGAGCTACACCTTC

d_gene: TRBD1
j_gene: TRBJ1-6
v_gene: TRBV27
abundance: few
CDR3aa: CASSPYRDRGYNSPLHF
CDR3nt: TGTGCCAGCAGTCCATATCGGGACAGGGGCTATAATTCACCCCTCCACTTT

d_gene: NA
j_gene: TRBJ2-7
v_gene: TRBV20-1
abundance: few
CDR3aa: CSAGKDYYEQYF
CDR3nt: TGCAGTGCCGGGAAAGATTACTACGAGCAGTACTTC

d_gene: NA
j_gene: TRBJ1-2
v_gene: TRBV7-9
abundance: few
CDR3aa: CASSSSGRALNYGYTF
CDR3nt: TGTGCCAGCAGCTCCTCAGGGAGAGCACTTAACTATGGCTACACCTTC

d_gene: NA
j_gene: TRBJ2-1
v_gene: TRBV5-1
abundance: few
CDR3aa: CASSLVGSGLYNEQFF
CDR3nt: TGCGCCAGCAGCTTGGTTGGTAGCGGACTCTACAATGAGCAGTTCTTC

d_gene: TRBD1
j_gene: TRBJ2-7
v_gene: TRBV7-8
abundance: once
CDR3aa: CASSVGQHSSYEQYF
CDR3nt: TGTGCCAGCAGCGTGGGACAGCACTCCTCCTACGAGCAGTACTTC

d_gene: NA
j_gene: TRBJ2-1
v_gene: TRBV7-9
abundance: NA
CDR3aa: CASSSQINNEQFF
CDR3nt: TGTGCCAGCAGTTCCCAGATTAATAATGAGCAGTTCTTC

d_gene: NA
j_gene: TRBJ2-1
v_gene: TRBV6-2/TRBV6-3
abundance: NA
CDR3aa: CASSDDVSNEQFF
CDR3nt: TGTGCCAGCAGTGACGACGTATCCAATGAGCAGTTCTTC

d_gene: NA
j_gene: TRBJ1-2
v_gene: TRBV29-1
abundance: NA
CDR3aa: CSVEDRGSYGYTF
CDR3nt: TGCAGCGTTGAAGACAGGGGCTCCTATGGCTACACCTTC

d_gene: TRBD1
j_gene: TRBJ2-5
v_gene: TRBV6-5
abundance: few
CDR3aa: CASRQQGALPKETQYF
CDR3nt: TGTGCCAGCAGACAACAGGGGGCCCTACCGAAAGAGACCCAGTACTTC

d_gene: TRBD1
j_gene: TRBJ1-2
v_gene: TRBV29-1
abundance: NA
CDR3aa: CSVDSRTGDPYGYTF
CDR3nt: TGCAGCGTCGATTCCAGGACAGGGGACCCCTATGGCTACACCTTC

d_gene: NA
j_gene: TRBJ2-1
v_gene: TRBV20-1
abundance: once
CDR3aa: CSANLKQSYNEQFF
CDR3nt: TGCAGTGCTAACCTCAAGCAGTCCTACAATGAGCAGTTCTTC

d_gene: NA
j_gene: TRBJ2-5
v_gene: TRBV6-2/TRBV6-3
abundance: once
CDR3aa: CASSTRGRVETQYF
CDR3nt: TGTGCCAGCAGTACAAGGGGCAGGGTAGAGACCCAGTACTTC

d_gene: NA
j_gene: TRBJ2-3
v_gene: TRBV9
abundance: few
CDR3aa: CASSAPSRGTNTDTQYF
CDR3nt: TGTGCCAGCAGCGCGCCGTCTCGCGGGACAAACACAGATACGCAGTATTTT

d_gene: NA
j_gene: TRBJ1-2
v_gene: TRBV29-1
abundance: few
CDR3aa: CSVEPTWSGLYGYTF
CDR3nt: TGCAGCGTTGAACCTACCTGGTCCGGACTCTATGGCTACACCTTC

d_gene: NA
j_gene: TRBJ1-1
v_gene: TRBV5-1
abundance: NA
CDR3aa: CASGSEMNTEAFF
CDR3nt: TGCGCCAGCGGGTCAGAGATGAACACTGAAGCTTTCTTT

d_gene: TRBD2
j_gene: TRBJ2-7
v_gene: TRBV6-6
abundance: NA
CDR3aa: CTSSPTGLAGPGLEQYF
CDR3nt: TGTACCAGCAGCCCTACTGGACTAGCGGGCCCGGGGCTCGAGCAGTACTTC

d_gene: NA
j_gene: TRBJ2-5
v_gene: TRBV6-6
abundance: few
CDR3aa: CASSYARRETQYF
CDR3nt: TGTGCCAGCAGTTACGCAAGGAGGGAGACCCAGTACTTC

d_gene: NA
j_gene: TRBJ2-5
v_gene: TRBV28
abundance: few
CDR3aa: CASSLGDPQETQYF
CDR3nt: TGTGCCAGCAGTTTGGGGGATCCGCAAGAGACCCAGTACTTC

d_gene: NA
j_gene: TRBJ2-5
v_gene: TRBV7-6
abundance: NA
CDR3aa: CASSFIRGRRTQYF
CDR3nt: TGTGCCAGCAGCTTCATCCGGGGCCGGCGGACCCAGTACTTC

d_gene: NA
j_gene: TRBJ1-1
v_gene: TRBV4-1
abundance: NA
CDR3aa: CASSQIQGMGHTEAFF
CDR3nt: TGCGCCAGCAGCCAAATACAGGGAATGGGGCACACTGAAGCTTTCTTT

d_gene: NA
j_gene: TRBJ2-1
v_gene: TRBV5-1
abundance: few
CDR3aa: CASSGNREYNEQFF
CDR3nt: TGCGCCAGCAGCGGGAACAGGGAGTACAATGAGCAGTTCTTC

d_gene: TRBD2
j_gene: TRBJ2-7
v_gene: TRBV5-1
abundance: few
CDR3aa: CASSPGLVGNEQYF
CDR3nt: TGCGCCAGCAGCCCGGGACTAGTGGGGAACGAGCAGTACTTC

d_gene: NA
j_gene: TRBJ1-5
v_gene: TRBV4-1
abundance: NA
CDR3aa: CASSLNEPSPQHF
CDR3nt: TGCGCCAGCAGCCTAAATGAGCCGAGTCCCCAGCATTTT

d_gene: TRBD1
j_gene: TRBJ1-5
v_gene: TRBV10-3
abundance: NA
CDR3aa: CAIREDRGMGQPQHF
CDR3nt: TGTGCCATCAGAGAGGACAGGGGCATGGGGCAGCCCCAGCATTTT

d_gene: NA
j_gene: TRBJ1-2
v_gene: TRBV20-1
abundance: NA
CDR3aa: CSGERSYGYTF
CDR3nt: TGCAGTGGAGAAAGAAGCTATGGCTACACCTTC

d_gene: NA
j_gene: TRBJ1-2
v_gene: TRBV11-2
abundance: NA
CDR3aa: CASSLAPKSRGLYGYTF
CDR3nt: TGTGCCAGCAGCTTAGCTCCAAAGTCACGGGGGTTGTATGGCTACACCTTC

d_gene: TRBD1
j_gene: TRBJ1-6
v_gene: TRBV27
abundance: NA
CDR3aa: CASAGGVSGSTPLHF
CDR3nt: TGTGCCAGCGCAGGGGGGGTGTCAGGGAGCACACCCCTCCACTTT

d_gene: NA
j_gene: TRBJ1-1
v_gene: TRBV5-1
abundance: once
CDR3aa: CASSATGSNTEAFF
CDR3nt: TGCGCCAGCAGCGCGACAGGTTCGAACACTGAAGCTTTCTTT